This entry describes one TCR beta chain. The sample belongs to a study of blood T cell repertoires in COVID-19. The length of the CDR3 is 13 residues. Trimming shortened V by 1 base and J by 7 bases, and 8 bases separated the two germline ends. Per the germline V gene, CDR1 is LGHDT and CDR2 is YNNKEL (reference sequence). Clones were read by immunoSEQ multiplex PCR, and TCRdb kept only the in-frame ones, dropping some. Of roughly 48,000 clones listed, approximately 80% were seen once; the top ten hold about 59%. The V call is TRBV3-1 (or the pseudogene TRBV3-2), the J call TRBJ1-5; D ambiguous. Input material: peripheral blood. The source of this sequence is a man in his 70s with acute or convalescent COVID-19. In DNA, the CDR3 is TGTGCCAGCAGCCAAGCACGGCGGCAGCCCCAGCATTTT. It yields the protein CASSQARRQPQHF.